A single sample gave rise to the 8 T cell receptor beta chains below, sequenced in a study of T cells after yellow fever vaccination. One entry per CDR3 protein results from TCRdb running MiXCR on the 5' RACE reads. The sample holds 310,000 or so distinct CDR3 sequences, 6.5% to 8.5% seen once. The sample in question was PBMCs, obtained around 45 days after the first yellow fever vaccination. These receptor sequences come from a young man who received the YFV17D yellow fever vaccine.

This clonotype was seen many times. V gene TRBV7-2 combines with J gene TRBJ2-5; possibly TRBD2 for D (6 bases). The V end lost 10 bases, the J end lost 0 bases, and 9 bases lay between the germline ends. Germline CDR1 and CDR2: SGHTA and FQGNSA. The CDR3 runs to 12 residues. CDR3 nucleotide sequence: TGTGCCACGACGGGGGACCAAGAGACCCAGTACTTC. This translates into CATTGDQETQYF.

The chain has TRBV27 and TRBJ2-3; 8 positions agree with TRBD2. This CDR3 spans 17 amino acids. The ends lost 6 bases at V and 1 base at J; junction bases unmatched: 12. CDR1 is MNHEY, CDR2 SMNVEV, per germline (reference sequence). The chain's CDR3 is CASSRRTSGAGTDTQYF. The CDR3 DNA sequence: TGTGCCAGCAGCCGAAGAACTAGCGGTGCGGGCACAGATACGCAGTATTTT.

This clonotype was detected a few times. This chain joins TRBV5-5 and TRBJ2-2, with 8 nucleotides matching TRBD2. Germline values: CDR1 SGHKS, CDR2 YYEKEE (reference sequence). The CDR3 consists of 15 residues. With V trimmed by 3 bases and J by 10 bases, 11 bases remained unmatched. The CDR3 protein is CASSSYGLAFVELFF. Here the CDR3 DNA reads TGTGCCAGCAGCTCGTACGGACTAGCATTTGTGGAGCTGTTTTTT. Drawing the rest from reference TRBV5-5 and TRBJ2-2, the complete variable domain is DAGVTQSPTHLIKTRGQQVTLRCSPISGHKSVSWYQQVLGQGPQFIFQYYEKEERGRGNFPDRFSARQFPNYSSELNVNALLLGDSALYLCASSSYGLAFVELFFGEGSRLTVL.

As to this clonotype: The junction departs from germline at one end; a sequencing error may be responsible. This rearrangement joins TRBV2 to TRBJ2-4; maybe TRBD2 (5 bases). CDR1 and CDR2 (germline): SNHLY, FYNNEI. CDR3 length: 18 residues. The CDR3 here is CTSSFYRVPRGAKNIQYF. The DNA for the CDR3 is TGTACCAGCAGTTTTTACCGGGTACCCCGGGGAGCCAAAAACATTCAGTACTTC.

This chain joins TRBV25-1 and TRBJ2-1, with a tentative D call TRBD1 (5 bases). CDR3 length equals 12 residues. Trimming took off 2 bases at V and 7 bases at J, with 6 bases between the two ends. CDR1 and CDR2 from the germline V gene are MGHDK and SYGVNS. CDR3 protein: CASSEQGNEQFF. The CDR3 DNA is TGTGCCAGCAGTGAACAGGGAAATGAGCAGTTCTTC.

Only a few counts were recorded for this clonotype. V usage is TRBV15 and J usage is TRBJ2-7; TRBD1 agrees at 7 bases. This CDR3 is built from 17 residues. The germline gives CDR1 LNHNV, CDR2 YYDKDF (reference sequence). V shed 0 bases and J 1 base; nucleotides not matched to a gene: 9. The CDR3 is CATSRDWFQGESYEQYV. The DNA of the CDR3 is TGTGCCACCAGCAGAGATTGGTTCCAGGGGGAGTCCTACGAGCAGTACGTC.

There are a few counts of this clonotype. This chain uses TRBV6-2 or TRBV6-3 with TRBJ2-1, with D unclear. The CDR3 contains 13 residues. V lost 3 bases and J lost 10, with 13 bases in between. CDR1 is MNHEY and CDR2 is SVGEGT in the germline V gene. The CDR3 DNA reads TGTGCCAGCAGTTATGTTGCGGATTACGAGCAGTTCTTC. It yields the protein CASSYVADYEQFF.

This clonotype was counted a few times. The rearrangement joins TRBV7-2 to TRBJ2-3; TRBD2 matches at 7 bases. The germline gives CDR1 SGHTA, CDR2 FQGNSA. The ends lost 1 base at V and 1 base at J; junction bases unmatched: 8. This CDR3 is 17 amino acids long. The CDR3 is CASSLVGAGSGTDTQYF. The CDR3 DNA is TGTGCCAGCAGCTTAGTAGGAGCGGGGTCCGGCACAGATACGCAGTATTTT. The full variable domain, its missing parts supplied by reference TRBV7-2 and TRBJ2-3, is GAGVSQSPSNKVTEKGKDVELRCDPISGHTALYWYRQSLGQGLEFLIYFQGNSAPDKSGLPSDRFSAERTGGSVSTLTIQRTQQEDSAVYLCASSLVGAGSGTDTQYFGPGTRLTVL.